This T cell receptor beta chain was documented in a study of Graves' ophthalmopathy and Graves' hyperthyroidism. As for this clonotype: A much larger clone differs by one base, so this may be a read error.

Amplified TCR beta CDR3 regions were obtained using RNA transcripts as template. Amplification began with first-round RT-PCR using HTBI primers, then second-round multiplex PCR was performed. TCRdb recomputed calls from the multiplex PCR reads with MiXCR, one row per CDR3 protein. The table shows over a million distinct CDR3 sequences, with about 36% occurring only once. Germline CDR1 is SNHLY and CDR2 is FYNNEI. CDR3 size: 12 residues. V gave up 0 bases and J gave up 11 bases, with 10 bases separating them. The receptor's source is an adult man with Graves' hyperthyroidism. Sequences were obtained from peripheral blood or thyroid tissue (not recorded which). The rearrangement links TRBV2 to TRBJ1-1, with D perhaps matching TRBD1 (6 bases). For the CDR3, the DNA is TGTGCCAGCAGTGAAGCAGGGACATTCGCTTTCTTT. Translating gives CASSEAGTFAFF.